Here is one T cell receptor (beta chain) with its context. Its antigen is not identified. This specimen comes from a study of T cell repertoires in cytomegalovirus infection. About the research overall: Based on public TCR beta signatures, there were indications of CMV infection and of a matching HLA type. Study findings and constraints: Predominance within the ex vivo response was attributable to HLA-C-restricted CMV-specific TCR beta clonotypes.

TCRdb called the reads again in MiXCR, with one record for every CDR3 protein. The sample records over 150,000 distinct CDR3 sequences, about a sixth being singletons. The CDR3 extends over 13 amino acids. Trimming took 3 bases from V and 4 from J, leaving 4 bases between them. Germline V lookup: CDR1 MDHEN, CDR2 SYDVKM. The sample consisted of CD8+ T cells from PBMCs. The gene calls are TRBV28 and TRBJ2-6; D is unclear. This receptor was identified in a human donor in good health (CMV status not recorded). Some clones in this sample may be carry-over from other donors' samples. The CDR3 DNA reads TGTGCCAGCAGTTTTGCCGGGGCCAACGTCCTGACTTTC. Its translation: CASSFAGANVLTF.